This T cell receptor beta chain was obtained from a study of T cell responses to AZD1222 COVID-19 vaccine. Study-wide findings and caveats: Clonal diversity may have been underestimated in mostly white British donors. Increases in Spike-specific TCR breadth and depth were seen after two AZD1222 doses. Just five to seven AZD1222 recipients tested seropositive at baseline.

The CDR3 spans 16 residues. From germline, CDR1 is MNHEY and CDR2 SMNVEV (reference sequence). J gave up 6 bases and V 2 bases, and 5 bases lay outside the gene matches. Using immunoSEQ multiplex PCR, the repertoire was profiled, and TCRdb retains in-frame clones only, with some absent. Of 90,000 to 150,000 clones in the sample, 92% were seen once. There are many counts of this clone. Its antigen is still unknown. The source is an adult who received the AZD1222 COVID-19 vaccine. The chain employs TRBV27 and TRBJ2-2; TRBD2 aligns across 11 bases. This material consisted of peripheral blood, taken 28 days after the second AZD1222 dose. CDR3 protein: CASSLVAGGPAGELFF. In DNA, the CDR3 is TGTGCCAGCAGTTTAGTAGCGGGGGGGCCAGCCGGGGAGCTGTTTTTT.